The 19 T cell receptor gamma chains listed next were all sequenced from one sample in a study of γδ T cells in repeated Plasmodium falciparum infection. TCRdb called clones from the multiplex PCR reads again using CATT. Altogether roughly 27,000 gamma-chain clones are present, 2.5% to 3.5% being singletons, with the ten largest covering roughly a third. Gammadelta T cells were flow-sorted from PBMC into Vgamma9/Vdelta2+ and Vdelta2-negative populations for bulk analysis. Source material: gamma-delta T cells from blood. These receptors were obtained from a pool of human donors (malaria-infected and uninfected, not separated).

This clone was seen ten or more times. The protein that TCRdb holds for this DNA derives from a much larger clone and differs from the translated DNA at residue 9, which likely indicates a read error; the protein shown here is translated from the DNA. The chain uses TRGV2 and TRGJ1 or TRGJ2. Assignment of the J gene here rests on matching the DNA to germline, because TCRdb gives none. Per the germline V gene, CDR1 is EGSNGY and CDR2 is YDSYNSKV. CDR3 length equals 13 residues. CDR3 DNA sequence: TGTGCCACCTGGGACAAACCTTATTGTAAGAAACTCTTT. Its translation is CATWDKPYCKKLF.

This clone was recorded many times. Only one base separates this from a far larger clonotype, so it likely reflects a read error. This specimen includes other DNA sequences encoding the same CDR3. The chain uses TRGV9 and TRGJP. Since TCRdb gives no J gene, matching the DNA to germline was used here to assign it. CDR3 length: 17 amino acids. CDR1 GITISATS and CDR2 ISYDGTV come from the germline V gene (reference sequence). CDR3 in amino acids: CALWEVTGELGKKIKVF. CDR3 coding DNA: TGTGCCTTGTGGGAGGTGACTGGTGAGTTGGGCAAGAAAATCAAGGTATTT.

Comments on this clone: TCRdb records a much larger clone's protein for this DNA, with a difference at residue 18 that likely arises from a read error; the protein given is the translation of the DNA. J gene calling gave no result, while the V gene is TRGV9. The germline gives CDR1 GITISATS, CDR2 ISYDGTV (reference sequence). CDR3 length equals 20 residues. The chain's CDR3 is CALWEVRGSYIGSSDWIRTF. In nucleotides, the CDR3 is TGTGCCTTGTGGGAGGTGCGGGGAAGTTACATAGGGAGTAGTGATTGGATCAGGACGTTT.

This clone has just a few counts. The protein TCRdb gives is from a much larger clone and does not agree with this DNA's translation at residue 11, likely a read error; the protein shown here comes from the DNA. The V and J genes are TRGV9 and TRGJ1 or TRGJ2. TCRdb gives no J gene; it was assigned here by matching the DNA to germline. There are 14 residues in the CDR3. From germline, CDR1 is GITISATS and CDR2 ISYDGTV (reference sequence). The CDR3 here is CALWEVQPYYEKLF. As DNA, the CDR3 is TGTGCCTTGTGGGAGGTGCAGCCGTATTATGAGAAACTCTTT.

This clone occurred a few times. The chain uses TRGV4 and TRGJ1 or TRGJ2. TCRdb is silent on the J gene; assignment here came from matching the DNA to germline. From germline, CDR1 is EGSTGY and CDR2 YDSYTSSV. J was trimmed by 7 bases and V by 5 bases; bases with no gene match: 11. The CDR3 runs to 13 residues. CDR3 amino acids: CATWVPGDYKKLF. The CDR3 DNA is TGTGCCACCTGGGTCCCCGGGGACTATAAGAAACTCTTT.

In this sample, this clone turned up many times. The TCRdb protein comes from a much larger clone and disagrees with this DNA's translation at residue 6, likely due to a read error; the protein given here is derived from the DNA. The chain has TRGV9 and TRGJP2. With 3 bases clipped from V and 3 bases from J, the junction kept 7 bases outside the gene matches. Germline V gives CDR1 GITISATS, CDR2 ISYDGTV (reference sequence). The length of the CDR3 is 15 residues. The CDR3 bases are TGTGCCTTGTGGGAGCTGGTCGGTAGTGATTGGATCAAGACGTTT. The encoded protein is CALWELVGSDWIKTF.

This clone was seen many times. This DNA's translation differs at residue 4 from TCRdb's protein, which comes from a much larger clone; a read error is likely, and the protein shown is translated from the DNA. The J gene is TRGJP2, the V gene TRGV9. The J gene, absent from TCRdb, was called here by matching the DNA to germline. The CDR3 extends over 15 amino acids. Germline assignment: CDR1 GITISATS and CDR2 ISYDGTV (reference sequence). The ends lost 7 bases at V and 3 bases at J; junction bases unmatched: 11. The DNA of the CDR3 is TGTGCCTTGTGTGAGCCGGTCGGTAGTGATTGGATCAAGACGTTT. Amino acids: CALCEPVGSDWIKTF.

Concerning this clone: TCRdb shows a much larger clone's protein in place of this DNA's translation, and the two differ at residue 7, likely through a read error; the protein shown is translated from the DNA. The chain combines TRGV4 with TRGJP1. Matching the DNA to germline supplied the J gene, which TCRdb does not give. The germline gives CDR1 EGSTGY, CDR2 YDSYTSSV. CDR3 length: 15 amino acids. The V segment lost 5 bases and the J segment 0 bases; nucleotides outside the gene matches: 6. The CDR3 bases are TGTGCCACCTGGGGAATCCATACCACTGGTTGGTTCAAGATATTT. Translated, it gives CATWGIHTTGWFKIF.

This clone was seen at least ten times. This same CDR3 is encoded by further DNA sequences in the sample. CDR3 DNA: TGTGCCACCTGGGATGGCCGATATTATAAGAAACTCTTT. It is translated as CATWDGRYYKKLF. The chain couples TRGV4 to TRGJ1 or TRGJ2. Germline values: CDR1 EGSTGY, CDR2 YDSYTSSV. The CDR3 contains 13 residues. V was pared by 1 base and J by 4 bases, with 4 bases of the junction left unmatched.

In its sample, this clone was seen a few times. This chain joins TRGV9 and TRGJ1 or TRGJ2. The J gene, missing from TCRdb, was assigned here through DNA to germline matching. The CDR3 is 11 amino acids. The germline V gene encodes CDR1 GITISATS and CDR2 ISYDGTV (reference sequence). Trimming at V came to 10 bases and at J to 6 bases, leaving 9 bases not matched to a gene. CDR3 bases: TGTGCCTTACCTGGGGGTTATAAGAAACTCTTT. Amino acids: CALPGGYKKLF.

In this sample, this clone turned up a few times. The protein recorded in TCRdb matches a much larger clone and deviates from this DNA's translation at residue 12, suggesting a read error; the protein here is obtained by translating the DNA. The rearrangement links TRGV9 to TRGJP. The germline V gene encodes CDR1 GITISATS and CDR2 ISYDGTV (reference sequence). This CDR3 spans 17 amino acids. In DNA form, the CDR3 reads TGTGCCTTGTGGGAGTCCCCCCAAGAGTTGGGCGAAAAAATCAAGGTATTT. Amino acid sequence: CALWESPQELGEKIKVF.

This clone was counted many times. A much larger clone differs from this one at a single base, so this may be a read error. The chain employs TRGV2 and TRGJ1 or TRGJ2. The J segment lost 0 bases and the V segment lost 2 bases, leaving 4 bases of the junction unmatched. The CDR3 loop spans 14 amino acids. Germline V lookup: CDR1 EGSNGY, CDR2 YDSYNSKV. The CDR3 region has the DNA TGTGCCACCTGGGACGTTTCGAATTATTATAAGAAACTCTTT. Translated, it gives CATWDVSNYYKKLF.

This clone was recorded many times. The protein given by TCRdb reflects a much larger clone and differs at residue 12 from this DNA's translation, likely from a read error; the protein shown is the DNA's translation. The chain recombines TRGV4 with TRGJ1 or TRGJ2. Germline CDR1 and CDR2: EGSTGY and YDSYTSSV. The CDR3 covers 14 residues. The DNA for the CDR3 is TGTGCCACCTGGGATGCAGTTTCCGGTTATAAGGAACTCTTT. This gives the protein CATWDAVSGYKELF.

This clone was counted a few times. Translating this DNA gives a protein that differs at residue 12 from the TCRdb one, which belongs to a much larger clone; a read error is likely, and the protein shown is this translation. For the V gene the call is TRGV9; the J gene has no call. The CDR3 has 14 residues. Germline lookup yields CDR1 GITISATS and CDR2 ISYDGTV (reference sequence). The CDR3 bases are TGTGCCTTGTGGGACCACCTCCAGGCTTATAAGAACCTCTTT. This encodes CALWDHLQAYKNLF.

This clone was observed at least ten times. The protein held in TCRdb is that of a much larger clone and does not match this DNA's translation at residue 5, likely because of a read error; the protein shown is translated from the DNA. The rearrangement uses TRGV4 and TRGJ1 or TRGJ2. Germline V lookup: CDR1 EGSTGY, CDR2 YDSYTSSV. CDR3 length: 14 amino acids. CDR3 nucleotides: TGTGCCACCTGGGTTGGGCCTGGATATTATAAGAAACTCTTT. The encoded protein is CATWVGPGYYKKLF.

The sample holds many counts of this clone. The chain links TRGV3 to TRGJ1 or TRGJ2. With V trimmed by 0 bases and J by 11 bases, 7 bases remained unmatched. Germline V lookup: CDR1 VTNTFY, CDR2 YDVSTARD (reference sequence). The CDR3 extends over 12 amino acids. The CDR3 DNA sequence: TGTGCCACCTGGGACAGGCCCTTCCAGAAACTCTTT. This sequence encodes CATWDRPFQKLF.

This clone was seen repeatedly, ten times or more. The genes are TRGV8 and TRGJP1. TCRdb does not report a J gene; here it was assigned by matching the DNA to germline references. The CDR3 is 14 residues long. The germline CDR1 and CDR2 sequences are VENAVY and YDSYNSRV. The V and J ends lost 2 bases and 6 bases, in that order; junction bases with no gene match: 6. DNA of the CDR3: TGTGCCACCTGGGATATATGTTCTGGTTGGTTCAAGATATTT. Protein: CATWDICSGWFKIF.

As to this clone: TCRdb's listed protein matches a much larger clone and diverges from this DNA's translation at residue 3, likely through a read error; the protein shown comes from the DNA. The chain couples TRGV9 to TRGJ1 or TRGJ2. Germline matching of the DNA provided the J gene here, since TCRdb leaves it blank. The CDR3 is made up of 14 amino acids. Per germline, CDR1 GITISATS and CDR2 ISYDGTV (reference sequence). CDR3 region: CASWEVLWYYKKLF. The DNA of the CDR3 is TGTGCCTCGTGGGAGGTGCTCTGGTATTATAAGAAACTCTTT.

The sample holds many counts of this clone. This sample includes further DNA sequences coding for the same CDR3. The CDR3 protein is CATWGSYYKKLF. The CDR3 nucleotides read TGTGCCACCTGGGGCAGCTATTATAAGAAACTCTTT. The chain combines TRGV5 with TRGJ1 or TRGJ2. This CDR3 region has 12 residues. Germline V gene sequence: CDR1 VINAFY, CDR2 YDVSNSKD. Trimming at V came to 5 bases and at J to 4 bases, leaving 5 bases not matched to a gene.